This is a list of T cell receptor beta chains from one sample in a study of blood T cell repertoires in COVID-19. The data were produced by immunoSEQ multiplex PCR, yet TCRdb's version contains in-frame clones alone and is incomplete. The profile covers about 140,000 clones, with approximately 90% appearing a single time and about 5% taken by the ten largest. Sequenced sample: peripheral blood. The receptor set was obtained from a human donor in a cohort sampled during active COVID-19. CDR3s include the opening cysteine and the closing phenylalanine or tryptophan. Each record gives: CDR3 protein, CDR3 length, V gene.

CASAGGGHPYEQYF,14,TRBV27
CASSLRGYNSPLHF,14,TRBV2
CASSEAGAAYGYTF,14,TRBV6-1
CASSLGQLLGYGYTF,15,TRBV28
CASGGITGELFF,12,TRBV19
CASSSTSEVAEQFF,14,TRBV5-1
CASRRGQGSEQYF,13,TRBV6-6
CASSLTGLAGSEQYF,15,TRBV6-5
CASSVTGGGETQYF,14,TRBV19
CASGRDRGSYEQYF,14,TRBV6-5
CASSTGHWAYGYTF,14,TRBV19
CASSLGISGGTEQFF,15,TRBV7-9
CASPRSTPDALNQPQHF,17,TRBV6-4
CASSRDSSF,9,TRBV12-3/TRBV12-4
CASSYSRTGELFF,13,TRBV6-5
CSTLGQGPEGYTF,13,TRBV29-1
CASSLFSWDRPHTEAFF,17,TRBV5-1
CASSTVYEQYF,11,TRBV6-5
CATTRVPLAVKNTGELFF,18,TRBV15
CASSFPTGFGNTIYF,15,TRBV7-9
CASRPQGGQPQHF,13,TRBV28
CASCEGGVYNEQFF,14,TRBV30
CASSFNQDTLGQAFF,15,TRBV11-1
CASSFMSADTGELFF,15,TRBV28
CASSIVRANTGELFF,15,TRBV19
CASSRLAGGGYEQYF,15,TRBV27
CASSLKVDWDRVGYEQYF,18,TRBV7-2
CASSHEAGRDTQYF,14,TRBV4-2
CATSDTGTASNTGELFF,17,TRBV24-1
CASSLGRSLPYEQYF,15,TRBV11-1
CASTEDRVWNQPQHF,15,TRBV19
CASSSQGPTDTQYF,14,TRBV7-6
CASSLEQGRHSPLHF,15,TRBV5-8
CASSLFREETQYF,13,TRBV28
CASSYSQGAIYEQYF,15,TRBV6-2/TRBV6-3
CASSQEGSRDRPRTF,15,TRBV4-1
CASRSLNWTGPKNIQYF,17,TRBV19
CSASPPHPSGGLSYEQYF,18,TRBV20-1
CASSEYGGDYGYTF,14,TRBV25-1
CASSELNSGLAVSYTDTQYF,20,TRBV6-1
CASSLVSTGTNSPLHF,16,TRBV5-1
CASSTGQGLAFWNEQFF,17,TRBV11-2
CASRSSDSPAPYEQYF,16,TRBV3-1/TRBV3-2
CASAPPVAGGRETQYF,16,TRBV5-1
CASSLPVQEGGTGELFF,17,TRBV5-6
CASTLRLGNTEAFF,14,TRBV19
CSVGSNLAYEQYF,13,TRBV29-1
CASRGQGAGSQHF,13,TRBV6-5
CASSEGAGLSYEQYF,15,TRBV9